These 30 T cell receptor beta chains were sequenced from one sample in a study of blood T cell repertoires in COVID-19. This table comes from immunoSEQ multiplex PCR, and its TCRdb copy is limited to in-frame clones, with some not included. The sample has approximately 250,000 clones; 75% to 85% are singletons. Source material: peripheral blood. Every receptor here comes from a human donor in a cohort sampled during active COVID-19.

This rearrangement joins TRBV29-1 to TRBJ1-2, with 9 bases matching TRBD1. V was pared by 2 bases and J by 6 bases, with 4 bases of the junction left unmatched. The CDR3 is made up of 13 amino acids. Germline V gene sequence: CDR1 SQVTM, CDR2 ANQGSEA. The CDR3: CSVEFRDRDGYTF. In DNA, the CDR3 is TGCAGCGTTGAATTCCGGGACAGGGATGGCTACACCTTC.

This clone was recorded once. This chain links TRBV30 with TRBJ2-4, with a weak D call TRBD2 (5 bases). The V and J ends lost 0 bases and 8 bases respectively, with 14 bases between them. The CDR3 is 14 amino acids. The V gene's germline CDR1 is GTSNPN and CDR2 SVGIG (reference sequence). As DNA, the CDR3 is TGTGCCTGGAGTGTAAAACAAGGGCGGGACATTCAGTACTTC. It translates to CAWSVKQGRDIQYF.

Only one count was recorded for this clone. V usage is TRBV7-9 and J usage is TRBJ2-1; 12 bases agree with TRBD2. With V trimmed by 3 bases and J by 12 bases, 12 bases remained unmatched. CDR1 SEHNR and CDR2 FQNEAQ come from the germline V gene (reference sequence). This CDR3 is built from 16 residues. The CDR3 protein is CASSFLRGLAGLRQFF. The CDR3 DNA reads TGTGCCAGCAGCTTTCTTCGCGGACTAGCGGGATTGCGGCAGTTCTTC.

In this sample, this clone turned up a few times. The chain employs TRBV6-5 and TRBJ2-3, with 9 bases lining up with TRBD1. The junction had 5 bases not matched to a gene; V was cut back by 6 bases and J by 4 bases. Per germline, CDR1 MNHEY and CDR2 SVGAGI. The CDR3 loop spans 14 amino acids. The CDR3 DNA reads TGTGCCAGCAGAAAACAGGGGGCGTCAGATACGCAGTATTTT. Amino acid sequence: CASRKQGASDTQYF.

For this clone: The same CDR3 arises from other DNA sequences in this sample as well. This chain uses TRBV9 with TRBJ1-3; D remains unclear. The CDR3 loop spans 13 amino acids. Deletions cut 0 bases from V and 4 bases from J, with 5 bases between. CDR1 SGDLS and CDR2 YYNGEE come from the germline V gene. In DNA, the CDR3 is TGTGCCAGCAGCGTAGGTAGAGGAAACACCATATATTTT. Translating it yields CASSVGRGNTIYF.

This clone has a single count. The chain has TRBV7-9 and TRBJ2-2, with D possibly matching TRBD2 (6 bases). From germline, CDR1 is SEHNR and CDR2 FQNEAQ (reference sequence). With 8 bases removed from V and 4 bases from J, the gap between germline ends came to 20 bases. This CDR3 is 16 amino acids long. The CDR3: CASGSYVGGGTGELFF. For the CDR3, the DNA is TGTGCCAGCGGATCATACGTGGGGGGTGGCACCGGGGAGCTGTTTTTT.

The J gene is TRBJ2-6, the V gene TRBV7-2; unclear D gene. Germline V lookup: CDR1 SGHTA, CDR2 FQGNSA. Trimming pared 3 bases from V and 0 bases from J, leaving 6 bases between. The CDR3 is 15 amino acids. The CDR3 sequence: CASSLWASGANVLTF. The DNA of the CDR3 is TGTGCCAGCAGCTTGTGGGCCTCTGGGGCCAACGTCCTGACTTTC.

Turning to this clone: Germline and junction disagree at one end, which may indicate a read error. The chain combines TRBV5-1 with TRBJ1-1; D perhaps matches TRBD1 (5 bases). The CDR3 is made up of 14 amino acids. The germline CDR1 and CDR2 sequences are SGHRS and YFSETQ. The CDR3 sequence is CASTLRGLNTEAFF. In DNA, the CDR3 is TGCGCCAGCACCTTGAGGGGCTTGAACACTGAAGCTTTCTTT.

The J gene is TRBJ2-2, the V gene TRBV6-5, with D hard to call. V lost 2 bases and J lost 7, with 8 bases in between. The CDR3 extends over 13 amino acids. Germline CDR1 and CDR2: MNHEY and SVGAGI. The CDR3 region has the DNA TGTGCCAGCAGTTACACGAACGGCGGGGAGCTGTTTTTT. Translating it yields CASSYTNGGELFF.

The rearrangement uses TRBV7-9 and TRBJ2-7; tentative D call: TRBD2 (7 bases). This CDR3 has 14 amino acids. Trimming pared 1 base from V and 5 bases from J, leaving 12 bases between. CDR1 SEHNR and CDR2 FQNEAQ come from the germline V gene (reference sequence). The CDR3 DNA reads as TGTGCCAGCAGCTTAGGAGGGGGGGCGAACGAGCAGTACTTC. It encodes CASSLGGGANEQYF.

The CDR3 sequence: CAWLAGAYNEQFF. The CDR3 bases are TGTGCCTGGTTAGCGGGGGCTTACAATGAGCAGTTCTTC. The gene calls are TRBV30 and TRBJ2-1; 9 bases match TRBD2. The CDR3 has 13 amino acids. V lost 5 bases, J lost 4 bases, and 3 bases stayed unmatched. The V gene's germline CDR1 is GTSNPN and CDR2 SVGIG (reference sequence).

The chain is built from TRBV5-5 and TRBJ2-2; D is perhaps TRBD2 (7 bases). Deletions cut 5 bases from V and 4 bases from J, with 18 bases between. Germline-derived CDR1 and CDR2 are SGHKS and YYEKEE (reference sequence). This CDR3 is 16 amino acids long. The CDR3 DNA is TGTGCCAGCAGTCAAAGGGGCGGGGGCGCCACCGGGGAGCTGTTTTTT. It specifies CASSQRGGGATGELFF.

This chain joins TRBV6-5 and TRBJ2-2; 8 bases agree with TRBD1. Germline V gene lookup returns CDR1 MNHEY and CDR2 SVGAGI. CDR3 length: 14 residues. Unmatched junction bases numbered 6, after V lost 5 bases and J lost 7 bases. CDR3 nucleotide sequence: TGTGCCAGCAGTCGGACAGGGTGGGGCGGGGAGCTGTTTTTT. It codes for CASSRTGWGGELFF.

The rearrangement joins TRBV14 to TRBJ1-6; 7 nucleotides agree with TRBD1. Trimming cost V 9 bases and J 7 bases; bases outside gene matches: 6. Germline assignment: CDR1 SGHDN and CDR2 FVKESK. There are 13 residues in the CDR3. CDR3 loop: CASGQAANSPLHF. CDR3 DNA sequence: TGTGCCAGTGGACAGGCGGCGAATTCACCCCTCCACTTT.

The genes are TRBV5-4 and TRBJ1-2, with D possibly being TRBD1 (6 bases). The CDR3 is 14 residues long. The germline CDR1 and CDR2 sequences are SGHNT and YYREEE (reference sequence). Between the trimmed V and J ends, which lost 1 base and 8 bases, there was a span of 15 bases. CDR3 in amino acids: CASSLLGTQRGYTF. The CDR3 DNA reads TGTGCCAGCAGCTTGTTGGGGACACAACGGGGCTACACCTTC.

This chain uses TRBV27 with TRBJ1-2, with TRBD1 identical over 7 bases. CDR1 and CDR2 from the germline V gene are MNHEY and SMNVEV (reference sequence). Trimming removed 0 bases from V and 6 bases from J; junction bases left unmatched: 13. The CDR3 runs 17 residues. The CDR3 region is CASSLSPGQAARHGYTF. The CDR3 DNA reads TGTGCCAGCAGTTTATCGCCCGGACAGGCCGCCCGACATGGCTACACCTTC.

The chain employs TRBV5-1 and TRBJ2-7, with 10 bases matching TRBD1. V was clipped by 10 bases and J by 7 bases; unmatched bases: 11. The CDR3 runs to 13 residues. Germline V gene data show CDR1 as SGHRS and CDR2 as YFSETQ. CDR3 bases: TGCGCCTCCGGTGGACAGGGGGAAGGGGAGCAGTACTTC. Translated, it gives CASGGQGEGEQYF.

The gene calls are TRBV3-1 (or the pseudogene TRBV3-2) and TRBJ2-7; possibly TRBD2 for D (5 bases). The CDR3 has 15 amino acids. The ends were cut back, 0 bases at V and 0 bases at J, with 9 bases in the middle. CDR1 is LGHDT, CDR2 YNNKEL, per germline (reference sequence). CDR3 sequence: CASSQEFEGSYEQYF. In DNA form, the CDR3 reads TGTGCCAGCAGCCAAGAATTTGAGGGCTCCTACGAGCAGTACTTC.

V gene TRBV24-1 combines with J gene TRBJ1-2, with D possibly being TRBD1 (6 bases). The germline gives CDR1 KGHDR, CDR2 SFDVKD. The CDR3 has 13 amino acids. V lost 4 bases and J 8 bases, leaving 13 bases between the germline ends. The CDR3 DNA follows: TGTGCCACCAGTGACCAAGGGACATACGGCTACACCTTC. Amino acid sequence: CATSDQGTYGYTF.

This clone showed up just a few times. This chain joins TRBV6-5 and TRBJ2-2, with D unresolved. The V end lost 7 bases, the J end lost 0 bases, and 9 bases lay between the germline ends. Germline-derived CDR1 and CDR2 are MNHEY and SVGAGI. The CDR3 runs 14 residues. CDR3 sequence (DNA): TGTGCCAGCACCGCCACTCCGAACACCGGGGAGCTGTTTTTT. Translation gives CASTATPNTGELFF.

The CDR3 sequence is CASSFKQGAEAFF. DNA of the CDR3: TGTGCCAGCAGCTTTAAACAGGGGGCTGAAGCTTTCTTT. The chain uses TRBV7-9 and TRBJ1-1, with TRBD1 matching 8 bases. CDR3 length: 13 amino acids. Germline V gives CDR1 SEHNR, CDR2 FQNEAQ (reference sequence). Trimming at V came to 3 bases and at J to 6 bases, leaving 3 bases not matched to a gene.

V is TRBV7-3 and J is TRBJ2-1, with D unresolved. CDR1 is SGHTA and CDR2 is FQGTGA in the germline V gene. Trimming removed 3 bases at V and 6 bases at J, with 12 bases between. This CDR3 spans 14 amino acids. CDR3 protein: CASSFSPDSNEQFF. CDR3 nucleotides: TGTGCCAGCAGCTTTTCCCCCGACTCCAATGAGCAGTTCTTC.

The chain recombines TRBV28 with TRBJ2-6, with D possibly TRBD1 on 5 matching bases. CDR1 and CDR2 (germline): MDHEN, SYDVKM. Trimming shortened V by 8 bases and J by 0 bases, and 8 bases separated the two germline ends. The CDR3 runs 14 residues. The CDR3, as DNA: TGTGCCAGCGAAGGGGCCTCTGGGGCCAACGTCCTGACTTTC. It translates to CASEGASGANVLTF.

A remark on this clone: This sample also contains other DNA sequences that code for the same CDR3. The rearrangement links TRBV19 to TRBJ1-5; 7 nucleotides align to TRBD1. Germline trimming cut 7 bases from V and 4 bases from J; bases unmatched to any gene: 7. This CDR3 contains 14 residues. Germline V gene lookup returns CDR1 LNHDA and CDR2 SQIVND (reference sequence). CDR3 amino acids: CASTHQGGNQPQHF. CDR3 DNA: TGTGCCAGTACCCACCAGGGGGGAAATCAGCCCCAGCATTTT.

The V call is TRBV6-5, the J call TRBJ2-1, with TRBD1 matching 7 bases. CDR3 size: 14 residues. Germline values: CDR1 MNHEY, CDR2 SVGAGI. The V gene end was trimmed by 7 bases and the J gene end by 5 bases; junction bases not matched to a gene: 8. The CDR3 loop is CASIKGAGNNEQFF. The DNA for the CDR3 is TGTGCCAGCATTAAGGGGGCCGGGAACAATGAGCAGTTCTTC.

V usage is TRBV6-1 and J usage is TRBJ2-1; D call uncertain. The CDR3 contains 17 residues. Trimming took off 1 base at V and 0 bases at J, with 13 bases between the two ends. From germline, CDR1 is MNHNS and CDR2 SASEGT. CDR3 amino acids: CASSEVLSASSYNEQFF. CDR3 sequence (DNA): TGTGCCAGCAGTGAAGTATTGTCTGCGAGCTCCTACAATGAGCAGTTCTTC.

The J gene is TRBJ2-1, the V gene TRBV25-1; tentative D call: TRBD2 (7 bases). With 1 base removed from V and 6 bases from J, the gap between germline ends came to 16 bases. The CDR3 covers 16 residues. Germline V gene lookup returns CDR1 MGHDK and CDR2 SYGVNS. The CDR3 region is CASSEWTGGSLNEQFF. DNA of the CDR3: TGTGCCAGCAGTGAATGGACGGGGGGCTCTCTCAATGAGCAGTTCTTC.

The chain carries TRBV24-1 and TRBJ2-2; D not certain. CDR1 is KGHDR, CDR2 SFDVKD, per germline. CDR3 length: 15 amino acids. V lost 4 bases to trimming and J lost 4 bases, with 12 bases between them. CDR3 sequence: CATSDLTYSTGELFF. The CDR3 bases are TGTGCCACCAGTGACCTGACTTATTCCACCGGGGAGCTGTTTTTT.

This clone was observed a handful of times. The V call is TRBV19, the J call TRBJ1-2; 7 bases align to TRBD1. The ends lost 6 bases at V and 4 bases at J; junction bases unmatched: 8. Looked up from germline, CDR1 is LNHDA and CDR2 is SQIVND (reference sequence). The CDR3 runs to 14 residues. Here the CDR3 reads CASRASGQLYGYTF. CDR3 DNA sequence: TGTGCCAGTAGGGCCTCGGGACAGCTCTATGGCTACACCTTC.

The chain uses TRBV2 and TRBJ2-7, with 7 bases aligning to TRBD1. The V segment lost 5 bases and the J segment 2 bases; nucleotides outside the gene matches: 3. The CDR3 contains 13 residues. From germline, CDR1 is SNHLY and CDR2 FYNNEI. The CDR3 DNA follows: TGTGCCAGCAGTCCCGACAGGGCCTACGAGCAGTACTTC. Translated, it gives CASSPDRAYEQYF.